This T cell receptor beta chain was identified during a study of blood T cell repertoires in COVID-19 (dated by TCRdb to between 2020 and 2021). Looking at the study overall: Collaborator samples came from the United States, Italy and Spain and covered acute and convalescent phases of COVID-19. Subjects who had been exposed to COVID-19, were actively infected with it, or had recovered from it provided the deeply sampled blood TCRbeta repertoires that made up the dataset. The material from the prospective study consisted of cDNA or gDNA derived from T cells, B-cell-depleted T cells, or PBMCs. Samples came from the ongoing ImmuneRACE study (first 160 participants) plus 1,254 subjects from 6 global collaborators. The sample metadata nearly always contained a de-identified subject ID, COVID-19 status, age in years and sex. The repertoires were released in a freely available public database meant as a resource for research on the immune response to SARS-CoV-2. Where available, HLA class I and class II types were taken from metadata supplied by the sample provider and were not determined by assay-based typing.

Whole blood was collected in K2EDTA tubes by collaborating institutions according to the institutions' own protocols. For TCRbeta analysis, collaborators shipped samples as frozen whole blood, isolated PBMCs, or DNA extracted from either of those sample types. TCRbeta CDR3 regions were amplified from genomic DNA using the immunoSEQ Assay, a bias-controlled multiplex PCR. On the study's bioinformatics: Within the assay, amplification of reference gene primers was used to estimate how many nucleated cells each sample contained. To quantify the absolute abundance of each unique TCRbeta CDR3 rearrangement, sequence reads were collapsed and filtered. Productive Simpson clonality was computed per sample as the square root of Simpson's diversity index over productive rearrangements. TCRdb stores this immuneACCESS table with in-frame sequences only. Part of the clones is absent; in the studies checked, under half of the shortfall reflects unresolved V genes, and no reason is known for the rest. Clone size and V and J calls were adopted from that table, with D and trimming inferred from the DNA. This sample comprises about 69,000 clones, 79% of them detected only once. The ten largest clones represent more than 40% of the sample.

Study-wide findings and limitations: Clinical and demographic metadata were provided uncurated, with the amount varying by source and participant.

As for this clone: Its antigen is not yet known. One base away there is no much larger clone; base qualities are not given.

Taken from cysteine to phenylalanine, the CDR3 has 14 residues. Of the read, only the CDR3 DNA is kept; its 42 bases are in frame from base 1. CDR1 and CDR2 (SQVTM, ANQGSEA) derive from the germline V gene. The V end gives up 4 bases and the J end 2 bases, leaving 2 bases in the junction not matched to a gene. The rearrangement combines TRBV29-1 with TRBJ2-7; 13 central nucleotides agree with TRBD2. The specimen sequenced was peripheral blood. The origin of this receptor is a human donor in a cohort sampled during active COVID-19. CDR3 sequence: CSVGTSGGTYEQYF. In nucleotide form, the sequence is TGCAGCGTTGGGACTAGCGGGGGAACCTACGAGCAGTACTTC.